This T cell receptor beta chain was obtained from a study of blood T cell repertoires in COVID-19. As for the study in general: Donors in the United States, Italy and Spain gave samples during acute or convalescent COVID-19. Sample material is recorded as cDNA or gDNA derived from T cells, B-cell-depleted T cells, or PBMCs.

Per the study methods: Researchers report that nucleated cell counts were estimated from reference gene primer amplification. Repertoires were generated with immunoSEQ multiplex PCR, while TCRdb's copy carries only in-frame clones and drops some. V, J and clone size were drawn from that table, and D and trimming were deduced from the DNA. The table records 100,000 to 150,000 clones, 84% of them present only once. The trim removed 5 bases at V and 4 bases at J, leaving 4 bases unmatched. The CDR3 is 13 amino acids. Germline V gene data show CDR1 as SGHAT and CDR2 as FQNNGV. This chain connects TRBV11-2 to TRBJ1-1; 7 bases agree with TRBD1. The clonotype originates from a woman aged 60-70 years with acute or convalescent COVID-19. Sequencing was performed on peripheral blood. CDR3 in amino acids: CASSLAGGTEAFF. The DNA of the CDR3 is TGTGCCAGCAGCCTTGCAGGGGGCACTGAAGCTTTCTTT.